This paragraph reports one T cell receptor beta chain. This sample stems from a study of blood T cell repertoires in COVID-19. Study details: Whether acute or convalescent, the COVID-19 samples came from the United States, Italy and Spain. T cells, B-cell-depleted T cells, or PBMCs provided the cDNA or gDNA that served as material.

V was clipped by 0 bases and J by 8 bases, with 9 bases between them. The CDR3 extends over 13 amino acids. Germline CDR1 reads SGHDT; CDR2 reads YYEEEE. Original processing notes: Estimation of nucleated cell counts was performed using reference gene primer amplification. Only in-frame clones appear in the TCRdb table, and some are missing; sequencing was by immunoSEQ multiplex PCR. V and J calls and clone size are those listed in that table; D and trimming were worked out from the DNA. The table lists 200,000 to 300,000 clones, roughly 80% of them singletons. The rearrangement uses TRBV5-6 and TRBJ2-1; a weak D match, TRBD1 (7 bases). The receptor was isolated from a woman over 75 with acute or convalescent COVID-19. The sample taken for sequencing was peripheral blood. The CDR3, as DNA: TGTGCCAGCAGCTTGGCAGGGGGGTATGAGCAGTTCTTC. Translated: CASSLAGGYEQFF.